Presented here are 4 T cell receptor beta chains from one specimen sequenced in a study of long-term antiretroviral therapy in people with HIV. With survey level as its setting, the immunoSEQ assay was v3.0. TCRdb's copy holds only in-frame clones and misses some; the assay was immunoSEQ multiplex PCR. The table includes more than 15,000 clones, 91% detected once. The sequences come from unsorted PBMCs, collected 0.3 years after starting antiretroviral therapy. These receptors were taken from a man aged 55 to 70 with HIV.

CDR3 nucleotide sequence: TGTGCCAGCACCAGGAGGCGTTCCGGGAGCTACACCTTC. As protein: CASTRRRSGSYTF. The genes are TRBV19 and TRBJ1-2, with D unclear. CDR3 size: 13 residues. Trimming stripped 9 bases from V and 9 bases from J, with 20 bases between. Germline V lookup: CDR1 LNHDA, CDR2 SQIVND (reference sequence).

The chain is built from TRBV9 and TRBJ2-5; the match to TRBD2 covers 7 bases. The CDR3 runs to 17 residues. The ends lost 2 bases at V and 5 bases at J; junction bases unmatched: 15. Germline V gives CDR1 SGDLS, CDR2 YYNGEE. CDR3 residues: CASSVAVGGRSGETQYF. CDR3 DNA: TGTGCCAGCAGCGTCGCGGTGGGCGGGAGATCGGGGGAGACCCAGTACTTC.

V is TRBV5-1 and J is TRBJ2-1; D is perhaps TRBD2 (6 bases). Germline V gene sequence: CDR1 SGHRS, CDR2 YFSETQ. Trimming cost V 0 bases and J 3 bases, with 10 bases left between them. The CDR3 is 15 amino acids. For the CDR3, the DNA is TGCGCCAGCAGCTTGGGGGGAGGATTCTACAATGAGCAGTTCTTC. This translates into CASSLGGGFYNEQFF.

The chain is built from TRBV9 and TRBJ2-6; weak D call: TRBD1 (6 bases). Germline CDR1 reads SGDLS; CDR2 reads YYNGEE. V was cut by 3 bases and J by 4 bases, with 8 bases left in between. The CDR3 sequence is 14 residues long. The CDR3 nucleotides read TGTGCCAGCAGCGGGACAGTCGGGGCCAACGTCCTGACTTTC. Amino acid sequence: CASSGTVGANVLTF.